The 25 T cell receptor beta chains below were found in one sample sequenced in a study of T-cell memory formation after mild COVID-19 (dated by TCRdb to the early 2020s). To prepare the library, 5' RACE was applied. Reads for this sample came from an Illumina NovaSeq 6000. TCRdb itself trimmed the public reads at Q25 with fastp, ran MiXCR and retained productive beta chains. Each entry is one CDR3 protein sequence, shown with its most common DNA and genes. This sample gives hundreds of thousands of distinct CDR3 sequences in total; 12% to 15% of them show up just once. The ten top clones hold about 20% of the sample. What was sequenced was PBMCs or a T cell subset sorted from them (not recorded which). The receptors here all came from a man between 18 and 35 years old who had mild COVID-19 (a few samples of this study predate the infection). The sample titles of this study are shuffled in the database, so cell type and time point are left out; the donor was told from shared clones.

This chain uses TRBV7-2 with TRBJ2-3; 11 bases align to TRBD2. Per the germline V gene, CDR1 is SGHTA and CDR2 is FQGNSA. This CDR3 is built from 16 residues. The V and J ends lost 4 bases and 4 bases, in that order; junction bases with no gene match: 7. The CDR3 DNA reads TGTGCCAGCAGCTCCCGGGGACTAGCGGTTGCAGATACGCAGTATTTT. Protein product: CASSSRGLAVADTQYF.

This clonotype was seen only a few times. The genes are TRBV3-1 and TRBJ2-4; D remains unclear. Germline V CDR1 and CDR2: LGHDT, YNNKEL (reference sequence). V was trimmed by 3 bases and J by 1 base, leaving 10 bases between them. This CDR3 comprises 15 residues. The CDR3 is CASSHMSNAKNIQYF. CDR3 sequence (DNA): TGTGCCAGCAGCCATATGTCGAACGCCAAAAACATTCAGTACTTC.

The chain is built from TRBV12-3 or TRBV12-4 and TRBJ1-2; 10 nucleotides agree with TRBD1. CDR3 length equals 18 residues. Losses at the gene ends were 1 base for V and 8 bases for J; bases not matched to a gene: 16. The CDR3 DNA is TGTGCCAGCAGTTTAGGGGCTGGCGGGACAGGGGCGGCTTGGGGCTACACCTTC. Translation gives CASSLGAGGTGAAWGYTF.

This chain joins TRBV4-2 and TRBJ2-1; TRBD2 aligns across 11 bases. Germline V gene lookup returns CDR1 LGHNA and CDR2 YNFKEQ. J lost 6 bases, V lost 0 bases, and 4 bases had no gene match. The CDR3 loop spans 16 amino acids. The CDR3 sequence: CASSQDLAGGVNEQFF. CDR3 DNA: TGTGCCAGCAGCCAAGACCTAGCGGGGGGCGTCAATGAGCAGTTCTTC.

The chain links TRBV12-3 or TRBV12-4 to TRBJ2-3; possibly TRBD1 or TRBD2 for D (5 bases each). This CDR3 is built from 15 residues. The germline V and J ends were trimmed by 6 bases and 2 bases, with 15 bases remaining between them. DNA of the CDR3: TGTGCCAGCAGGTCAACCGGGGCCCTCACAGATACGCAGTATTTT. It yields the protein CASRSTGALTDTQYF.

V and J are TRBV6-1 and TRBJ1-5, with TRBD1 matching 8 bases. J lost 4 bases, V lost 6 bases, and 8 bases had no gene match. This CDR3 is 15 amino acids long. Per the germline V gene, CDR1 is MNHNS and CDR2 is SASEGT. DNA for the CDR3: TGTGCCAGCAGAATCCTTGACAGGGGAAATCAGCCCCAGCATTTT. As protein: CASRILDRGNQPQHF.

The rearrangement joins TRBV15 to TRBJ2-7, with D unclear. The CDR3 runs 15 residues. V shed 0 bases and J shed 1 base, with 10 bases lying between them. From germline, CDR1 is LNHNV and CDR2 YYDKDF (reference sequence). In nucleotides, the CDR3 is TGTGCCACCAGCAGAGAGTTGACTTTTTCCTACGAGCAGTACTTC. Translation gives CATSRELTFSYEQYF. The whole variable domain, remainder taken from reference TRBV15 and TRBJ2-7, is DAMVIQNPRYQVTQFGKPVTLSCSQTLNHNVMYWYQQKSSQAPKLLFHYYDKDFNNEADTPDNFQSRRPNTSFCFLDIRSPGLGDTAMYLCATSRELTFSYEQYFGPGTRLTVT.

The V call is TRBV18, the J call TRBJ1-5, with TRBD1 as a possible D gene (5 bases). The CDR3 sequence is 17 residues long. Germline CDR1 and CDR2: KGHSH and LQKENI. The V gene lost 5 bases and the J gene lost 2 bases, with 19 bases spanning the gap. CDR3 nucleotide sequence: TGTGCCAGCTCAGCATCCCTCGTGGTAGGGGGCAATCAGCCCCAGCATTTT. It translates to CASSASLVVGGNQPQHF.

As DNA, the CDR3 is TGTGCCAGCAGTTACTCGCCAGAAGTCCAGGATCCGCGGTGGAACACCATATATTTT. It codes for CASSYSPEVQDPRWNTIYF. V usage is TRBV6-2 or TRBV6-3 and J usage is TRBJ1-3; D is unclear. The ends were cut back, 0 bases at V and 7 bases at J, with 25 bases in the middle. In germline, CDR1 is MNHEY, CDR2 SVGEGT. This CDR3 spans 19 amino acids.

In its sample, this clonotype was seen a few times. The DNA for the CDR3 is TGCAGTGCTAGAAGGGGAGCCTCTGGGGCCAACGTCCTGACTTTC. Protein: CSARRGASGANVLTF. This chain connects TRBV20-1 to TRBJ2-6; D is perhaps TRBD1 or TRBD2 (5 bases each). Germline V gene data show CDR1 as DFQATT and CDR2 as SNEGSKA (reference sequence). V was cut by 2 bases and J by 0 bases, with 8 bases left in between. This CDR3 has 15 residues.

This clonotype was seen at least ten times. This rearrangement joins TRBV6-5 to TRBJ2-5; D perhaps matches TRBD2 (5 bases). The CDR3 has 12 amino acids. The V and J ends lost 6 bases and 3 bases respectively, with 8 bases between them. In germline, CDR1 is MNHEY, CDR2 SVGAGI. The CDR3 DNA follows: TGTGCCAGCAGGGTGGGAGAAGAGACCCAGTACTTC. This sequence encodes CASRVGEETQYF.

This clonotype was detected ten times or more. The genes are TRBV7-2 and TRBJ1-6; unclear D gene. V was shortened by 3 bases and J by 5 bases, with 14 bases between the two germline ends. Looked up from germline, CDR1 is SGHTA and CDR2 is FQGNSA. This CDR3 comprises 16 residues. The CDR3 loop reads CASSFPLMKNNSPLHF. CDR3 coding DNA: TGTGCCAGCAGCTTCCCTCTTATGAAGAATAATTCACCCCTCCACTTT.

This clonotype was observed a handful of times. The chain combines TRBV29-1 with TRBJ2-7, with 7 nucleotides matching TRBD1. Per germline, CDR1 SQVTM and CDR2 ANQGSEA. The ends lost 3 bases at V and 4 bases at J; junction bases unmatched: 3. The CDR3 totals 12 residues. Here the CDR3 reads CSVEDRRYEQYF. DNA of the CDR3: TGCAGCGTTGAGGACAGGAGATACGAGCAGTACTTC.

This clonotype has a handful of counts. V usage is TRBV12-3 or TRBV12-4 and J usage is TRBJ2-2, with D perhaps TRBD2 (6 bases). This CDR3 has 14 amino acids. Trimming left V 5 bases short and J 1 base short, with 8 bases between. CDR3 sequence: CASSGDWNTGELFF. The CDR3 DNA reads TGTGCCAGCAGTGGGGACTGGAACACCGGGGAGCTGTTTTTT.

The rearrangement links TRBV7-2 to TRBJ2-4; perhaps TRBD1 as D (8 bases). V lost 6 bases, J lost 8 bases, and 14 bases lay in between. This CDR3 is 13 amino acids long. Looked up from germline, CDR1 is SGHTA and CDR2 is FQGNSA. The CDR3 nucleotides read TGTGCCAGCAGGGATACAGGGGGGGACATTCAGTACTTC. Encoded protein: CASRDTGGDIQYF.

The rearrangement joins TRBV4-3 to TRBJ1-1, with D uncertain. Trimming took 0 bases from V and 3 from J, leaving 5 bases between them. CDR1 LGHNA and CDR2 YSLEER come from the germline V gene. The CDR3 length is 13 residues. In nucleotides, the CDR3 is TGCGCCAGCAGCCAAGATCCGGACACTGAAGCTTTCTTT. Translated, it gives CASSQDPDTEAFF.

The table lists this clonotype with many counts. The genes are TRBV6-6 and TRBJ1-5; tentatively, D is TRBD1 (5 bases). Germline V lookup: CDR1 MNHNY, CDR2 SVGAGI (reference sequence). The CDR3 sequence is 17 residues long. V shed 6 bases and J shed 0 bases, with 18 bases lying between them. Here the CDR3 DNA reads TGTGCCAGCAGCCTCCCCCGGGACTTAAGTAGCAATCAGCCCCAGCATTTT. Its translation: CASSLPRDLSSNQPQHF.

The chain links TRBV19 to TRBJ2-2; 10 bases map to TRBD1. The trim removed 4 bases at V and 6 bases at J, leaving 5 bases unmatched. The CDR3 runs to 15 residues. Germline V gene data show CDR1 as LNHDA and CDR2 as SQIVND (reference sequence). Here the CDR3 reads CASSTEGTGAGELFF. The CDR3 nucleotides read TGTGCCAGTAGTACCGAGGGGACAGGGGCCGGGGAGCTGTTTTTT.

This clonotype was picked up a small number of times. This chain links TRBV20-1 with TRBJ2-3; tentative D call: TRBD1 (6 bases). V was cut by 1 base and J by 4 bases, with 15 bases left in between. This CDR3 comprises 15 residues. From germline, CDR1 is DFQATT and CDR2 SNEGSKA (reference sequence). The CDR3 region has the DNA TGCAGTGCTAGAGGTCATACACAGGGCGCAGATACGCAGTATTTT. Translated, it gives CSARGHTQGADTQYF.

Many counts were recorded for this clonotype. The V and J genes are TRBV15 and TRBJ2-7; the D gene is possibly TRBD1 (6 bases). The ends were cut back, 0 bases at V and 5 bases at J, with 14 bases in the middle. This CDR3 contains 15 residues. CDR1 is LNHNV, CDR2 YYDKDF, per germline (reference sequence). The CDR3 DNA reads TGTGCCACCAGCAGAGATTCAAGACAGGATAACGAGCAGTACTTC. Translated: CATSRDSRQDNEQYF. The full variable domain, its missing parts supplied by reference TRBV15 and TRBJ2-7, is DAMVIQNPRYQVTQFGKPVTLSCSQTLNHNVMYWYQQKSSQAPKLLFHYYDKDFNNEADTPDNFQSRRPNTSFCFLDIRSPGLGDTAMYLCATSRDSRQDNEQYFGPGTRLTVT.

Only a few counts were recorded for this clonotype. The chain carries TRBV2 and TRBJ1-1; D is uncertain. The CDR3 is 14 amino acids. V shed 6 bases and J shed 1 base, with 12 bases lying between them. Germline lookup yields CDR1 SNHLY and CDR2 FYNNEI. CDR3: CASSKPGWNTEAFF. CDR3 bases: TGTGCCAGCAGCAAGCCGGGGTGGAACACTGAAGCTTTCTTT.

The chain links TRBV5-6 to TRBJ2-7, with D maybe TRBD1 (6 bases). Trimming cost V 4 bases and J 3 bases, with 17 bases left between them. The CDR3 runs 15 residues. Germline loops: CDR1 SGHDT, CDR2 YYEEEE. CDR3 protein: CASSGEGVIYYEQYF. In nucleotides, the CDR3 is TGTGCCAGCAGCGGAGAGGGGGTGATTTACTACGAGCAGTACTTC.

This clonotype was seen only a few times. This chain connects TRBV4-3 to TRBJ2-3; D might be TRBD2 (5 bases). This CDR3 has 14 amino acids. Germline CDR1 is LGHNA and CDR2 is YSLEER. Trimming took 2 bases from V and 6 from J, leaving 12 bases between them. CDR3: CASSQISSSDTQYF. CDR3 coding DNA: TGCGCCAGCAGCCAAATCTCTAGCTCGGATACGCAGTATTTT.

The chain carries TRBV7-6 and TRBJ2-4, with 8 bases identical to TRBD1. The CDR3 runs to 14 residues. V shed 4 bases and J 7 bases; nucleotides not matched to a gene: 6. Germline CDR1 SGHVS, CDR2 FNYEAQ. CDR3 region: CASSYPGGRNIQYF. In DNA, the CDR3 is TGTGCCAGCAGCTATCCAGGGGGCCGGAACATTCAGTACTTC.

This clonotype was recorded a few times. V usage is TRBV7-2 and J usage is TRBJ2-4; no definite D call. Germline assignment: CDR1 SGHTA and CDR2 FQGNSA. V dropped 6 bases and J dropped 5 bases, with 17 bases sitting between them. There are 15 residues in the CDR3. The chain's CDR3 is CASSLSISSENIQYF. The CDR3 bases are TGTGCCAGCAGTTTGTCGATAAGTTCAGAAAACATTCAGTACTTC.